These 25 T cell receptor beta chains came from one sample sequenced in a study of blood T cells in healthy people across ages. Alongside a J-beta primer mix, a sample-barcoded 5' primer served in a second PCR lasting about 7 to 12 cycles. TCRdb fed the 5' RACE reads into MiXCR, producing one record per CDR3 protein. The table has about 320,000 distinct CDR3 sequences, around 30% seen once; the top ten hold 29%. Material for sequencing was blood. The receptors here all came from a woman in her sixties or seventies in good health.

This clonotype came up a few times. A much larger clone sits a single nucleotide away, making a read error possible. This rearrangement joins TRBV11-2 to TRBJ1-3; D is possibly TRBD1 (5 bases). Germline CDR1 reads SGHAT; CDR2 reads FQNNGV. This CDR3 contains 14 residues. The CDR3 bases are TGTGCCGGCAGCCCGACAGCGGGTGGAAACACCATATATTTT. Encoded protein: CAGSPTAGGNTIYF.

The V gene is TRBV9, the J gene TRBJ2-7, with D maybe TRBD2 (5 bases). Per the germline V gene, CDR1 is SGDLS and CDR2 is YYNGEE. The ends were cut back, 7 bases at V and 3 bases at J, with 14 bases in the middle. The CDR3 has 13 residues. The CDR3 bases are TGTGCCAGCTCAAAGGCCGGGAACTACGAGCAGTACTTC. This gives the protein CASSKAGNYEQYF.

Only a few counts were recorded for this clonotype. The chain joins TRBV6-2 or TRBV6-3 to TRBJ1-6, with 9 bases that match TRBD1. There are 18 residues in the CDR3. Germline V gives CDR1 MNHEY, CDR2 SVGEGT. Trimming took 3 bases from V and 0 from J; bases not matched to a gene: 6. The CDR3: CASSYAGQGSSYNSPLHF. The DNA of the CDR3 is TGTGCCAGCAGTTATGCCGGACAGGGGAGCTCCTATAATTCACCCCTCCACTTT.

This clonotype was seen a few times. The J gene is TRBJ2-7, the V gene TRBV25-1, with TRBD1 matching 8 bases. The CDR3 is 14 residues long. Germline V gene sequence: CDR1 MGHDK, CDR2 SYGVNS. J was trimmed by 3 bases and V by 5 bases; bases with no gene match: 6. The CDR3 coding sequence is TGTGCCAGCAGTCAGGGGGCCCGCGACTACGAGCAGTACTTC. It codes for CASSQGARDYEQYF.

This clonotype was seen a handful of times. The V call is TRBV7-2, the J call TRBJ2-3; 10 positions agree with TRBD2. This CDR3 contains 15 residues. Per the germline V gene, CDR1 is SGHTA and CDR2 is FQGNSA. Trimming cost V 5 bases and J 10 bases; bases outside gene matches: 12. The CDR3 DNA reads TGTGCCAGCAGCCCGCTAGCGGGGGTGGTAGGGGCGCAGTATTTT. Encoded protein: CASSPLAGVVGAQYF.

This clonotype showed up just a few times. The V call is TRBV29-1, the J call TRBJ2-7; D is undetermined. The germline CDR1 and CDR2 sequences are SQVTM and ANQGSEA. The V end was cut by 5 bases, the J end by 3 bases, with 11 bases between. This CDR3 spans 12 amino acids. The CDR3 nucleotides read TGCAGCGTTAGTAATTCGGGCTACGAGCAGTACTTC. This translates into CSVSNSGYEQYF.

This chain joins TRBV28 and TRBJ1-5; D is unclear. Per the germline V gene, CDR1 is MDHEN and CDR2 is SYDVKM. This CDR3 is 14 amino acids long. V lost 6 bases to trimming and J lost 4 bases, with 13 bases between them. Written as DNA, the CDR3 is TGTGCCAGCAGCGGACCGGTGGGGAATCAGCCCCAGCATTTT. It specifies CASSGPVGNQPQHF. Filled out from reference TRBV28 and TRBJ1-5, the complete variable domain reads DVKVTQSSRYLVKRTGEKVFLECVQDMDHENMFWYRQDPGLGLRLIYFSYDVKMKEKGDIPEGYSVSREKKERFSLILESASTNQTSMYLCASSGPVGNQPQHFGDGTRLSIL.

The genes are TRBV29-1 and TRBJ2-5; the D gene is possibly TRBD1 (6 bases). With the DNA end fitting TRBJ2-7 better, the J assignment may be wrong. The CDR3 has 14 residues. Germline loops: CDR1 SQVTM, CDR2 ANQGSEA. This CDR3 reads CSVVGSWTDYEQYF. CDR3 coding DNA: TGCAGCGTTGTAGGCTCTTGGACAGACTACGAGCAGTACTTC.

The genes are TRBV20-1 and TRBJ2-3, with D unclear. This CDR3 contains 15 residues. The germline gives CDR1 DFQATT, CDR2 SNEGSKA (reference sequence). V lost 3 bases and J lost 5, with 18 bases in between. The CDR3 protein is CSASGWARIRDTQYF. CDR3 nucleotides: TGCAGTGCTAGTGGGTGGGCAAGGATTCGAGATACGCAGTATTTT.

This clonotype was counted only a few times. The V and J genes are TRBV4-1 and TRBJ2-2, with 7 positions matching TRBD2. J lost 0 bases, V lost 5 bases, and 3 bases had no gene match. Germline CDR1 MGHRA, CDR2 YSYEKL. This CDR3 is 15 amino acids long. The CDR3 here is CASSWGRANTGELFF. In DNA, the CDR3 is TGCGCCAGCAGCTGGGGGAGGGCGAACACCGGGGAGCTGTTTTTT.

CDR3 nucleotide sequence: TGTGCCAGCAGCCTTCGGACGGACCCTTATGAAAAACTGTTTTTT. The encoded protein is CASSLRTDPYEKLFF. The chain combines TRBV9 with TRBJ1-4, with D unresolved. V shed 4 bases and J shed 6 bases, with 16 bases lying between them. This CDR3 has 15 residues. CDR1 SGDLS and CDR2 YYNGEE come from the germline V gene.

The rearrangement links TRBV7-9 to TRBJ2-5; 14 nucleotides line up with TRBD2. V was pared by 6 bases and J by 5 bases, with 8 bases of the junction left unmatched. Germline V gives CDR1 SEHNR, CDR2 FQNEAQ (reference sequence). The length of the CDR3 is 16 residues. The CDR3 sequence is CASRLTGTSGGETQYF. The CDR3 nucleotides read TGTGCCAGCAGACTTACCGGGACTAGCGGGGGTGAGACCCAGTACTTC.

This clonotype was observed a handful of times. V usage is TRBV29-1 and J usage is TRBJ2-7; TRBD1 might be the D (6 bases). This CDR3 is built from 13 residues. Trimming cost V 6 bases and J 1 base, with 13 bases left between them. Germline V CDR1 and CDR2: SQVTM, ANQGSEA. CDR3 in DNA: TGCAGCGTCCAACAGGGAAGGTCCTACGAGCAGTACTTC. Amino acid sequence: CSVQQGRSYEQYF.

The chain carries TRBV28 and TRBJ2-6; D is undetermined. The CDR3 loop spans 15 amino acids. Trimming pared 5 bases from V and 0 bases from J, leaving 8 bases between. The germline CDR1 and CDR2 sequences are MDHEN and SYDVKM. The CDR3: CASSAPGSGANVLTF. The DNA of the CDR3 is TGTGCCAGCAGTGCCCCAGGCTCTGGGGCCAACGTCCTGACTTTC.

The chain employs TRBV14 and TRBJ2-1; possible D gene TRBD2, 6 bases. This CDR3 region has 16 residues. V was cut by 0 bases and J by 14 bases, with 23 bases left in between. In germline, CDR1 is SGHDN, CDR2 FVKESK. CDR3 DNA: TGTGCCAGCAGCCAAGATAGGGCGGTAGCGGTCTCAAGGAAGTTCTTC. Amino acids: CASSQDRAVAVSRKFF. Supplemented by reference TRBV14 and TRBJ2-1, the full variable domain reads EAGVTQFPSHSVIEKGQTVTLRCDPISGHDNLYWYRRVMGKEIKFLLHFVKESKQDESGMPNNRFLAERTGGTYSTLKVQPAELEDSGVYFCASSQDRAVAVSRKFFGPGTRLTVL.

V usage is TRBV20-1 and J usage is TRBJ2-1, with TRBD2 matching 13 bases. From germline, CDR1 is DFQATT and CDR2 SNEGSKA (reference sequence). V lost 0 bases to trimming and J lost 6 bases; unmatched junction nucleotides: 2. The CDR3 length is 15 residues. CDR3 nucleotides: TGCAGTGCTAGAGATCGGACTAGCGGGAGCAATGAGCAGTTCTTC. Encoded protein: CSARDRTSGSNEQFF.

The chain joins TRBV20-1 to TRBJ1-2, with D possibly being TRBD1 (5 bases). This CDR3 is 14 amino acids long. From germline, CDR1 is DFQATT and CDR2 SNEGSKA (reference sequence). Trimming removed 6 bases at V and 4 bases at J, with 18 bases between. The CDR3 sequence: CSAPTQGLTYGYTF. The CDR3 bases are TGCAGTGCCCCGACCCAGGGTCTTACCTATGGCTACACCTTC.

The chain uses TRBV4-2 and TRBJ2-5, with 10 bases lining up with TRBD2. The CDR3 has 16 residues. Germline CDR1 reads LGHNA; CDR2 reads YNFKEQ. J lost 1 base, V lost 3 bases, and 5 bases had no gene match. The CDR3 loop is CASSHSRTSGQETQYF. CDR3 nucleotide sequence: TGTGCCAGCAGCCATTCCCGGACTAGCGGCCAAGAGACCCAGTACTTC.

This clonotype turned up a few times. The CDR3 region is CASSPGTGVPYEQYF. CDR3 sequence (DNA): TGTGCCAGCAGTCCCGGGACAGGAGTACCCTACGAGCAGTACTTC. V is TRBV6-1 and J is TRBJ2-7; 8 bases match TRBD1. The V segment lost 5 bases and the J segment 2 bases; nucleotides outside the gene matches: 8. The CDR3 totals 15 residues. Germline V gene data show CDR1 as MNHNS and CDR2 as SASEGT.

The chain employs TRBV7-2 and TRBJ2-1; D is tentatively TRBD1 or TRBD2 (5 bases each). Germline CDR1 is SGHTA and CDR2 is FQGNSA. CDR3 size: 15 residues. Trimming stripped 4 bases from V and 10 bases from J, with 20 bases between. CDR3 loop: CASSSLGTQSSEQFF. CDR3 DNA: TGTGCCAGCAGCTCGCTCGGGACCCAATCATCCGAGCAGTTCTTC.

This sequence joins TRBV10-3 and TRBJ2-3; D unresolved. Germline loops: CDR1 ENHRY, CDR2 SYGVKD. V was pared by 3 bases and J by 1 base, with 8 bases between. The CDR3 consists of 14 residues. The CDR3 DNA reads TGTGCCATCAGTGATGTTGTCGGCACAGATACGCAGTATTTT. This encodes CAISDVVGTDTQYF.

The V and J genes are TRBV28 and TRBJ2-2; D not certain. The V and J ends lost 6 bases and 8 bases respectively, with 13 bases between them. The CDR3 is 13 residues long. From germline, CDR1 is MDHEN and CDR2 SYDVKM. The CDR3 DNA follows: TGTGCCAGCAGCTCGGACCTCCTGGGGGAGCTGTTTTTT. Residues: CASSSDLLGELFF. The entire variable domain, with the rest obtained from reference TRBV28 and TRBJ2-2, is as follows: DVKVTQSSRYLVKRTGEKVFLECVQDMDHENMFWYRQDPGLGLRLIYFSYDVKMKEKGDIPEGYSVSREKKERFSLILESASTNQTSMYLCASSSDLLGELFFGEGSRLTVL.

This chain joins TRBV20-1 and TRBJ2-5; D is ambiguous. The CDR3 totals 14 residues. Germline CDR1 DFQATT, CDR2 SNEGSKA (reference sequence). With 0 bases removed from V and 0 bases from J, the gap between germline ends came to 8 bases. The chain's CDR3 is CSARDGSHQETQYF. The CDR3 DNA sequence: TGCAGTGCTAGAGACGGCAGCCACCAAGAGACCCAGTACTTC.

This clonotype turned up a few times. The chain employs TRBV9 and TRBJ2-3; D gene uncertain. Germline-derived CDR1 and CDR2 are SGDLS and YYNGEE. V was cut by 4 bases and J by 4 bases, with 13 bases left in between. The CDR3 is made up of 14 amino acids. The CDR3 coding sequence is TGTGCCAGCAGCTCCCTGGCAGTTGCAGATACGCAGTATTTT. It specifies CASSSLAVADTQYF.

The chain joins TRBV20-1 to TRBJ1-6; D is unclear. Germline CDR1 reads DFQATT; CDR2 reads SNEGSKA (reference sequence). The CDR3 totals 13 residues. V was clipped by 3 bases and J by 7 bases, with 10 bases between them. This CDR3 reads CSARGKYNSPLHF. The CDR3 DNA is TGCAGTGCTAGGGGGAAATACAATTCACCCCTCCACTTT.